The 28 T cell receptor beta chains listed next were all sequenced from one sample in a study of shared clonotypes between healthy human individuals. Method: immunoSEQ multiplex PCR; TCRdb's copy keeps in-frame clones and lacks some. The sample yields around 1,900,000 clones, just over 90% seen once. Naive CD8 isolation took CD45RO-negative cells positively selected for CCR7 and excluded terminally differentiated effector memory CD45RA+ cells. The sequenced sample consisted of naive CD8+ T cells from PBMCs. Every receptor here comes from a young man in good health. Some clones in this sample may be carry-over from other donors' samples.

The genes are TRBV27 and TRBJ2-7; TRBD1 aligns across 12 bases. The CDR3 is 17 amino acids. Trimming at V came to 3 bases and at J to 2 bases, leaving 8 bases not matched to a gene. CDR1 and CDR2 (germline): MNHEY, SMNVEV (reference sequence). CDR3: CASSLGQGAPLPYEQYF. DNA of the CDR3: TGTGCCAGCAGTTTGGGACAGGGGGCCCCACTACCCTACGAGCAGTACTTC.

CDR3 bases: TGCGCCAGCAGCCAAGACCCCCGGAACCTCTATGGCTACACCTTC. Translated: CASSQDPRNLYGYTF. The J gene is TRBJ1-2, the V gene TRBV4-3; D uncertain. There are 15 residues in the CDR3. The V end was cut by 0 bases, the J end by 4 bases, with 12 bases between. Per germline, CDR1 LGHNA and CDR2 YSLEER.

A remark on this clone: Different DNA sequences within this sample yield the same CDR3. J is TRBJ2-7 and V is TRBV7-9, with 7 bases matching TRBD1. Per the germline V gene, CDR1 is SEHNR and CDR2 is FQNEAQ (reference sequence). This CDR3 comprises 14 residues. J gave up 0 bases and V 3 bases, and 2 bases lay outside the gene matches. The CDR3 DNA is TGTGCCAGCAGCTTTTGGGACAGCTCCTACGAGCAGTACTTC. This codes for CASSFWDSSYEQYF.

In its sample, this clone was seen once. The chain carries TRBV5-1 and TRBJ2-6; D ambiguous. The CDR3 has 16 residues. Germline CDR1 and CDR2: SGHRS and YFSETQ. V lost 3 bases and J lost 0, with 10 bases in between. The CDR3 DNA reads as TGCGCCAGCAGCTCCCTTTTGAGCTCTGGGGCCAACGTCCTGACTTTC. It codes for CASSSLLSSGANVLTF.

Comments on this clone: The same CDR3 can be traced to other DNA sequences in this sample. The J gene is TRBJ2-7, the V gene TRBV5-1; tentatively, D is TRBD1 (6 bases). The CDR3 extends over 14 amino acids. V lost 4 bases and J lost 3, with 14 bases in between. Looked up from germline, CDR1 is SGHRS and CDR2 is YFSETQ. The CDR3 protein is CASSLGAGGYEQYF. CDR3 in DNA: TGCGCCAGCAGCCTGGGGGCGGGCGGCTACGAGCAGTACTTC. Together with reference TRBV5-1 and TRBJ2-7, the CDR3 gives the full variable domain: KAGVTQTPRYLIKTRGQQVTLSCSPISGHRSVSWYQQTPGQGLQFLFEYFSETQRNKGNFPGRFSGRQFSNSRSEMNVSTLELGDSALYLCASSLGAGGYEQYFGPGTRLTVT.

V usage is TRBV9 and J usage is TRBJ1-1; TRBD1 might be the D (5 bases). V lost 7 bases and J 1 base, leaving 11 bases between the germline ends. The CDR3 sequence is 13 residues long. Germline CDR1 and CDR2: SGDLS and YYNGEE. CDR3 in DNA: TGTGCCAGCGGGGGAGGGGCGAACACTGAAGCTTTCTTT. Amino acids: CASGGGANTEAFF.

This chain uses TRBV7-8 with TRBJ1-4; TRBD1 agrees at 7 bases. The J segment lost 5 bases and the V segment lost 6 bases, leaving 9 bases of the junction unmatched. There are 15 residues in the CDR3. Germline V gene sequence: CDR1 SGHVS, CDR2 FQNEAQ. Here the CDR3 DNA reads TGTGCCAGCAGTTTGCCGAGACAGGGAAATGAAAAACTGTTTTTT. This encodes CASSLPRQGNEKLFF.

The chain joins TRBV7-8 to TRBJ1-2; no clear D. V was clipped by 5 bases and J by 2 bases, with 15 bases between them. Germline CDR1 reads SGHVS; CDR2 reads FQNEAQ. This CDR3 spans 15 amino acids. The CDR3 protein is CASSEGGVWNYGYTF. The CDR3 bases are TGTGCCAGCAGCGAAGGCGGGGTTTGGAACTATGGCTACACCTTC.

This chain links TRBV5-1 with TRBJ2-3, with TRBD1 as a possible D gene (6 bases). The V gene lost 0 bases and the J gene lost 2 bases, with 16 bases spanning the gap. CDR1 and CDR2 (germline): SGHRS, YFSETQ. The length of the CDR3 is 17 residues. CDR3 sequence (DNA): TGCGCCAGCAGCTTGGACTTACAGGGCAACCCCACAGATACGCAGTATTTT. Translating gives CASSLDLQGNPTDTQYF. The whole variable domain, filled in from reference TRBV5-1 and TRBJ2-3, reads KAGVTQTPRYLIKTRGQQVTLSCSPISGHRSVSWYQQTPGQGLQFLFEYFSETQRNKGNFPGRFSGRQFSNSRSEMNVSTLELGDSALYLCASSLDLQGNPTDTQYFGPGTRLTVL.

The chain joins TRBV29-1 to TRBJ2-7; D unresolved. The CDR3 has 11 residues. In germline, CDR1 is SQVTM, CDR2 ANQGSEA. The V end lost 4 bases, the J end lost 5 bases, and 9 bases lay between the germline ends. The CDR3 loop reads CSVVLINEQYF. The CDR3 coding sequence is TGCAGCGTTGTCCTTATCAACGAGCAGTACTTC.

This clone was seen only once. The chain combines TRBV19 with TRBJ2-7; D is possibly TRBD1 or TRBD2 (5 bases each). CDR1 LNHDA and CDR2 SQIVND come from the germline V gene (reference sequence). The CDR3 spans 17 residues. Trimming stripped 5 bases from V and 1 base from J, with 21 bases between. The CDR3 DNA is TGTGCCAGTAGTCCACTTGTTCTAGAGGGGCCATCCTACGAGCAGTACTTC. This translates into CASSPLVLEGPSYEQYF. The full variable domain, with the rest looked up from reference TRBV19 and TRBJ2-7, is DGGITQSPKYLFRKEGQNVTLSCEQNLNHDAMYWYRQDPGQGLRLIYYSQIVNDFQKGDIAEGYSVSREKKESFPLTVTSAQKNPTAFYLCASSPLVLEGPSYEQYFGPGTRLTVT.

This chain uses TRBV11-2 with TRBJ1-5; D remains ambiguous. Trimming pared 6 bases from V and 2 bases from J, leaving 14 bases between. Looked up from germline, CDR1 is SGHAT and CDR2 is FQNNGV. This CDR3 comprises 15 residues. The CDR3 here is CASRKEGPGNQPQHF. In DNA, the CDR3 is TGTGCCAGCAGAAAGGAGGGTCCGGGCAATCAGCCCCAGCATTTT. The full variable domain, in which reference TRBV11-2 and TRBJ1-5 provide the parts outside the CDR3, is EAGVAQSPRYKIIEKRQSVAFWCNPISGHATLYWYQQILGQGPKLLIQFQNNGVVDDSQLPKDRFSAERLKGVDSTLKIQPAKLEDSAVYLCASRKEGPGNQPQHFGDGTRLSIL.

The table lists this clone with a few counts. The chain uses TRBV9 and TRBJ1-5, with 9 bases matching TRBD1. J was trimmed by 6 bases and V by 4 bases; bases with no gene match: 8. Germline CDR1 is SGDLS and CDR2 is YYNGEE. The CDR3 extends over 15 amino acids. CDR3 nucleotides: TGTGCCAGCAGCACCACAGGGGGCGCGGGTCAGCCCCAGCATTTT. This sequence encodes CASSTTGGAGQPQHF.

This chain links TRBV5-1 with TRBJ2-7; 8 nucleotides align to TRBD1. Trimming removed 4 bases from V and 3 bases from J; junction bases left unmatched: 12. The CDR3 consists of 16 residues. Germline loops: CDR1 SGHRS, CDR2 YFSETQ. DNA for the CDR3: TGCGCCAGCAGCCTCGTTGACAGGGGCAACCTCTACGAGCAGTACTTC. It translates to CASSLVDRGNLYEQYF.

This chain links TRBV28 with TRBJ2-3; 10 nucleotides agree with TRBD2. J lost 0 bases, V lost 3 bases, and 0 bases had no gene match. Germline assignment: CDR1 MDHEN and CDR2 SYDVKM. The CDR3 totals 15 residues. Here the CDR3 reads CASSLTSGSTDTQYF. Here the CDR3 DNA reads TGTGCCAGCAGTTTGACTAGCGGGAGCACAGATACGCAGTATTTT. Full variable domain (remainder filled in from reference TRBV28 and TRBJ2-3): DVKVTQSSRYLVKRTGEKVFLECVQDMDHENMFWYRQDPGLGLRLIYFSYDVKMKEKGDIPEGYSVSREKKERFSLILESASTNQTSMYLCASSLTSGSTDTQYFGPGTRLTVL.

In its sample, this clone was seen once. The chain has TRBV2 and TRBJ2-1; 13 bases line up with TRBD2. V shed 3 bases and J 8 bases; nucleotides not matched to a gene: 13. The CDR3 sequence is 18 residues long. Germline assignment: CDR1 SNHLY and CDR2 FYNNEI. DNA of the CDR3: TGTGCCAGCAGTGATGGGGGACTAGCGGGGAGTTATAGAGATGAGCAGTTCTTC. It specifies CASSDGGLAGSYRDEQFF. Drawing the rest from reference TRBV2 and TRBJ2-1, the complete variable domain is EPEVTQTPSHQVTQMGQEVILRCVPISNHLYFYWYRQILGQKVEFLVSFYNNEISEKSEIFDDQFSVERPDGSNFTLKIRSTKLEDSAMYFCASSDGGLAGSYRDEQFFGPGTRLTVL.

The chain has TRBV15 and TRBJ2-5; D is unresolved. V shed 1 base and J shed 4 bases, with 10 bases lying between them. This CDR3 has 14 amino acids. Germline V gene sequence: CDR1 LNHNV, CDR2 YYDKDF (reference sequence). CDR3 in DNA: TGTGCCACCAGCAGAGCAGAACTGGCAGAGACCCAGTACTTC. Encoded protein: CATSRAELAETQYF. Complete variable domain (other parts from reference TRBV15 and TRBJ2-5): DAMVIQNPRYQVTQFGKPVTLSCSQTLNHNVMYWYQQKSSQAPKLLFHYYDKDFNNEADTPDNFQSRRPNTSFCFLDIRSPGLGDTAMYLCATSRAELAETQYFGPGTRLLVL.

The chain is built from TRBV7-9 and TRBJ2-3, with 8 bases lining up with TRBD2. The CDR3 runs 16 residues. The V gene's germline CDR1 is SEHNR and CDR2 FQNEAQ (reference sequence). The J segment lost 2 bases and the V segment lost 5 bases, leaving 9 bases of the junction unmatched. DNA of the CDR3: TGTGCCAGCAGCCCCGTACTAGCGGAGAACACAGATACGCAGTATTTT. This encodes CASSPVLAENTDTQYF.

V usage is TRBV4-1 and J usage is TRBJ2-3; D remains ambiguous. Trimming pared 1 base from V and 2 bases from J, leaving 13 bases between. There are 16 residues in the CDR3. Germline CDR1 is MGHRA and CDR2 is YSYEKL. The CDR3 nucleotides read TGCGCCAGCAGCCAAGGCTTCCGGGTAGCCACAGATACGCAGTATTTT. This encodes CASSQGFRVATDTQYF.

This chain connects TRBV27 to TRBJ2-7; 12 bases are shared with TRBD2. Germline lookup yields CDR1 MNHEY and CDR2 SMNVEV (reference sequence). With 5 bases clipped from V and 4 bases from J, the junction kept 6 bases outside the gene matches. The CDR3 spans 15 residues. CDR3 DNA: TGTGCCAGCAGTGCCCCGACTAGCGGGAGATACGAGCAGTACTTC. This codes for CASSAPTSGRYEQYF.

The chain carries TRBV9 and TRBJ1-1; 7 bases are a match to TRBD1. With V trimmed by 4 bases and J by 1 base, 10 bases remained unmatched. Germline-derived CDR1 and CDR2 are SGDLS and YYNGEE. CDR3 size: 16 residues. CDR3 residues: CASSIHRDSPNTEAFF. CDR3 coding DNA: TGTGCCAGCAGCATCCACCGGGACAGCCCGAACACTGAAGCTTTCTTT.

The chain combines TRBV7-2 with TRBJ1-3; D not certain. The germline gives CDR1 SGHTA, CDR2 FQGNSA. With 0 bases removed from V and 0 bases from J, the gap between germline ends came to 12 bases. CDR3 length: 17 residues. CDR3 nucleotide sequence: TGTGCCAGCAGCTTAGCGTATGTAACCGACTCTGGAAACACCATATATTTT. It codes for CASSLAYVTDSGNTIYF.

The chain joins TRBV7-2 to TRBJ2-1; 10 nucleotides agree with TRBD2. CDR1 is SGHTA and CDR2 is FQGNSA in the germline V gene. CDR3 length: 15 amino acids. The V segment lost 2 bases and the J segment 5 bases; nucleotides outside the gene matches: 3. Written as DNA, the CDR3 is TGTGCCAGCAGCTTAATGGGACTAGCGCACAATGAGCAGTTCTTC. It encodes CASSLMGLAHNEQFF.

The CDR3 protein is CASSATGSRADTQYF. The CDR3 bases are TGTGCCAGCAGCGCGACAGGGTCTAGGGCAGATACGCAGTATTTT. This chain links TRBV9 with TRBJ2-3; 7 positions match TRBD1. The ends lost 3 bases at V and 4 bases at J; junction bases unmatched: 8. Germline V gene data show CDR1 as SGDLS and CDR2 as YYNGEE. The CDR3 spans 15 residues.

The V call is TRBV9, the J call TRBJ1-2; 9 nucleotides match TRBD1. V lost 0 bases and J lost 8; bases outside the gene matches: 5. Germline CDR1 and CDR2: SGDLS and YYNGEE. The CDR3 length is 14 residues. The CDR3, as DNA: TGTGCCAGCAGCGTAGGGGACAGGGTGAACGGCTACACCTTC. Amino acid sequence: CASSVGDRVNGYTF.

The chain couples TRBV10-3 to TRBJ2-7, with D possibly TRBD1 on 5 matching bases. This CDR3 is 14 amino acids long. V lost 3 bases to trimming and J lost 3 bases, with 12 bases between them. The V gene's germline CDR1 is ENHRY and CDR2 SYGVKD. In DNA, the CDR3 is TGTGCCATCAGTGACCGTCAGGGCTACTACGAGCAGTACTTC. It specifies CAISDRQGYYEQYF.

This rearrangement joins TRBV6-5 to TRBJ1-2; D is perhaps TRBD1 (5 bases). Germline values: CDR1 MNHEY, CDR2 SVGAGI. V dropped 5 bases and J dropped 1 base, with 14 bases sitting between them. The CDR3 is made up of 15 amino acids. CDR3 DNA: TGTGCCAGCAGTCACCGGCCGACAGTTAACTATGGCTACACCTTC. Amino acid sequence: CASSHRPTVNYGYTF.

CDR3 amino acids: CASSLSPNMNTEAFF. DNA for the CDR3: TGTGCCAGCAGCTTAAGCCCGAACATGAACACTGAAGCTTTCTTT. This chain connects TRBV7-3 to TRBJ1-1; the D is unclear. The ends were cut back, 1 base at V and 0 bases at J, with 9 bases in the middle. This CDR3 contains 15 residues. CDR1 SGHTA and CDR2 FQGTGA come from the germline V gene.